These 24 T cell receptor beta chains came from one sample sequenced in a study of blood T cell repertoires in COVID-19. The method was immunoSEQ multiplex PCR; TCRdb's version includes in-frame clones alone and lacks a portion of them. The data show about 130,000 clones, around 80% seen once. The specimen was peripheral blood. These receptors were taken from a man aged 65 to 85 with acute or convalescent COVID-19.

The chain recombines TRBV6-5 with TRBJ1-2; D possibly corresponds to TRBD1 (5 bases). The V gene's germline CDR1 is MNHEY and CDR2 SVGAGI. This CDR3 has 14 residues. V lost 10 bases, J lost 2 bases, and 17 bases lay in between. The CDR3 sequence is CATLRAGGNYGYTF. CDR3 sequence (DNA): TGTGCCACGCTCCGGGCGGGGGGGAACTATGGCTACACCTTC.

This clone was detected only a few times. The chain links TRBV11-3 to TRBJ1-1; a possible D gene is TRBD1 (5 bases). Trimming removed 0 bases from V and 1 base from J, with 12 bases in between. Germline CDR1 and CDR2: SGHNT and YENEEA. CDR3 size: 16 residues. The DNA for the CDR3 is TGTGCCAGCAGCTTAGACAGGGAGGGGAAGAACACTGAAGCTTTCTTT. It translates to CASSLDREGKNTEAFF. The whole variable domain, filled in from reference TRBV11-3 and TRBJ1-1, reads EAGVVQSPRYKIIEKKQPVAFWCNPISGHNTLYWYLQNLGQGPELLIRYENEEAVDDSQLPKDRFSAERLKGVDSTLKIQPAELGDSAVYLCASSLDREGKNTEAFFGQGTRLTVV.

Remarks on this clone: Other nucleotide sequences in the sample specify the same CDR3. V usage is TRBV27 and J usage is TRBJ2-6; TRBD1 agrees at 11 bases. This CDR3 has 18 residues. J was trimmed by 0 bases and V by 3 bases; bases with no gene match: 4. In germline, CDR1 is MNHEY, CDR2 SMNVEV (reference sequence). The CDR3, as DNA: TGTGCCAGCAGTTTTAAGGGACAGGGGGTCTCTGGGGCCAACGTCCTGACTTTC. Protein product: CASSFKGQGVSGANVLTF.

The chain recombines TRBV2 with TRBJ2-1, with D possibly being TRBD1 (5 bases). Germline V gene data show CDR1 as SNHLY and CDR2 as FYNNEI. V gave up 10 bases and J gave up 9 bases, with 19 bases separating them. The CDR3 has 13 amino acids. In DNA, the CDR3 is TGTGCCACCCGGGTCGACAGTAGGGGTGAGCAGTTCTTC. As protein: CATRVDSRGEQFF.

This clone was picked up a small number of times. V usage is TRBV4-1 and J usage is TRBJ1-3, with D maybe TRBD1 (6 bases). The CDR3 spans 15 residues. Germline lookup yields CDR1 MGHRA and CDR2 YSYEKL. Trimming stripped 4 bases from V and 0 bases from J, with 10 bases between. The CDR3 loop reads CASSPTGLSGNTIYF. The CDR3 region has the DNA TGCGCCAGCAGCCCGACAGGACTCTCTGGAAACACCATATATTTT.

CDR3 region: CASRKDNRVSTDTQYF. As DNA, the CDR3 is TGTGCCAGCAGAAAAGATAACAGGGTGAGCACAGATACGCAGTATTTT. The chain combines TRBV7-9 with TRBJ2-3, with D perhaps TRBD1 (6 bases). The CDR3 sequence is 16 residues long. The V gene lost 6 bases and the J gene lost 0 bases, with 16 bases spanning the gap. Germline V gene data show CDR1 as SEHNR and CDR2 as FQNEAQ (reference sequence).

The V and J genes are TRBV5-1 and TRBJ1-5; TRBD1 is a possible D gene (5 bases). Germline V gene data show CDR1 as SGHRS and CDR2 as YFSETQ. Between the trimmed V and J ends, which lost 4 bases and 2 bases, there was a span of 13 bases. This CDR3 has 15 residues. CDR3 region: CASSAGGRGNQPQHF. The CDR3 DNA follows: TGCGCCAGCAGCGCGGGGGGAAGGGGCAATCAGCCCCAGCATTTT.

The V call is TRBV28, the J call TRBJ2-7; no clear D. V shed 6 bases and J shed 0 bases, with 12 bases lying between them. Germline lookup yields CDR1 MDHEN and CDR2 SYDVKM. The CDR3 contains 14 residues. The CDR3 DNA sequence: TGTGCCAGCAGCGAGGTGAGCTACTCCTACGAGCAGTACTTC. It yields the protein CASSEVSYSYEQYF.

The chain recombines TRBV4-2 with TRBJ2-1; 10 nucleotides align to TRBD1. V dropped 0 bases and J dropped 2; count of bases not matched to a gene: 4. Germline lookup yields CDR1 LGHNA and CDR2 YNFKEQ. The CDR3 extends over 17 amino acids. The CDR3 nucleotides read TGTGCCAGCAGCCAAGATCCAGGACAGGGGGCCTACAATGAGCAGTTCTTC. Its translation is CASSQDPGQGAYNEQFF.

V and J are TRBV2 and TRBJ1-2, with D perhaps TRBD1 (5 bases). Germline loops: CDR1 SNHLY, CDR2 FYNNEI. Between the trimmed V and J ends, which lost 6 bases and 6 bases, there was a span of 20 bases. This CDR3 comprises 15 residues. CDR3 in DNA: TGTGCCAGCAGGCCCCGGACAAGCTTCGGAGATGGCTACACCTTC. It translates to CASRPRTSFGDGYTF.

V and J are TRBV10-3 and TRBJ2-3, with TRBD2 matching 11 bases. The CDR3 has 15 amino acids. CDR1 and CDR2 (germline): ENHRY, SYGVKD. Losses at the gene ends were 7 bases for V and 3 bases for J; bases not matched to a gene: 6. Written as DNA, the CDR3 is TGTGCCATCAAGCCTAGCGGGGGGATTACAGATACGCAGTATTTT. Amino acid sequence: CAIKPSGGITDTQYF.

The rearrangement links TRBV19 to TRBJ2-5; perhaps TRBD1 as D (6 bases). The CDR3 sequence is 14 residues long. In germline, CDR1 is LNHDA, CDR2 SQIVND (reference sequence). The germline V and J ends were trimmed by 3 bases and 1 base, with 9 bases remaining between them. CDR3 amino acids: CASSIGQLQETQYF. CDR3 coding DNA: TGTGCCAGTAGTATCGGACAGCTCCAAGAGACCCAGTACTTC.

This clone was counted a single time. The rearrangement uses TRBV5-1 and TRBJ2-1; 9 nucleotides line up with TRBD2. Losses at the gene ends were 0 bases for V and 3 bases for J; bases not matched to a gene: 10. Germline values: CDR1 SGHRS, CDR2 YFSETQ. The CDR3 has 18 amino acids. The CDR3 protein is CASSLVLTASGVYNEQFF. In nucleotides, the CDR3 is TGCGCCAGCAGCTTGGTCCTTACTGCTAGCGGGGTCTACAATGAGCAGTTCTTC.

The rearrangement uses TRBV7-9 and TRBJ2-2; D unclear. The germline gives CDR1 SEHNR, CDR2 FQNEAQ (reference sequence). Trimming took off 1 base at V and 2 bases at J, with 11 bases between the two ends. The CDR3 length is 16 residues. The CDR3 protein is CASSLGALINTGELFF. The CDR3 nucleotides read TGTGCCAGCAGCTTAGGAGCACTTATCAACACCGGGGAGCTGTTTTTT.

V gene TRBV13 combines with J gene TRBJ2-2, with D possibly TRBD2 on 6 matching bases. Trimming removed 5 bases at V and 1 base at J, with 14 bases between. The CDR3 runs 16 residues. The germline V gene encodes CDR1 PRHDT and CDR2 FYEKMQ (reference sequence). CDR3 sequence: CASSPRLGENTGELFF. The CDR3 bases are TGTGCCAGCAGCCCCCGACTAGGAGAGAACACCGGGGAGCTGTTTTTT.

This chain joins TRBV6-6 and TRBJ1-1, with D possibly TRBD1 on 5 matching bases. This CDR3 has 12 residues. V lost 8 bases and J 9 bases, leaving 16 bases between the germline ends. Germline assignment: CDR1 MNHNY and CDR2 SVGAGI (reference sequence). CDR3 in amino acids: CASRGGYPKAFF. DNA of the CDR3: TGTGCCAGCCGGGGGGGTTATCCCAAAGCTTTCTTT.

CDR3 sequence (DNA): TGTGCCAGCAGTGATAGGACTTGGATGGATACGCAGTATTTT. Residues: CASSDRTWMDTQYF. V usage is TRBV2 and J usage is TRBJ2-3; D may be TRBD2 (5 bases). The CDR3 extends over 14 amino acids. V shed 3 bases and J shed 6 bases, with 13 bases lying between them. Germline V gene data show CDR1 as SNHLY and CDR2 as FYNNEI.

The CDR3 here is CASSRTTSGAGRNTDTQYF. CDR3 DNA: TGTGCCAGCAGCCGCACGACTAGCGGGGCCGGGAGGAACACAGATACGCAGTATTTT. The rearrangement links TRBV3-1 (or the pseudogene TRBV3-2) to TRBJ2-3; 11 positions agree with TRBD2. CDR1 LGHDT and CDR2 YNNKEL come from the germline V gene (reference sequence). V lost 4 bases and J lost 2; bases outside the gene matches: 14. This CDR3 is 19 amino acids long.

The chain employs TRBV12-5 and TRBJ1-1; maybe TRBD1 (5 bases). Looked up from germline, CDR1 is LGHNT and CDR2 is FRNRAP. Trimming shortened V by 0 bases and J by 8 bases, and 10 bases separated the two germline ends. This CDR3 has 13 amino acids. The DNA of the CDR3 is TGTGCTAGTGGTTTGGTATTGCAGGGAGAAGCTTTCTTT. This codes for CASGLVLQGEAFF.

In this sample, this clone turned up a few times. V and J are TRBV12-3 or TRBV12-4 and TRBJ1-2; D uncertain. The CDR3 sequence is 13 residues long. V was pared by 7 bases and J by 2 bases, with 11 bases between. The CDR3 loop is CASKMGRNYGYTF. The DNA for the CDR3 is TGTGCCAGCAAGATGGGCAGAAACTATGGCTACACCTTC.

The rearrangement joins TRBV9 to TRBJ2-3, with 9 positions matching TRBD2. Germline V gives CDR1 SGDLS, CDR2 YYNGEE. Trimming at V came to 0 bases and at J to 2 bases, leaving 4 bases not matched to a gene. The CDR3 extends over 16 amino acids. For the CDR3, the DNA is TGTGCCAGCAGCGTAGCAGCGGGGGGCTACACAGATACGCAGTATTTT. Translating it yields CASSVAAGGYTDTQYF.

This rearrangement joins TRBV5-5 to TRBJ2-6; 10 bases map to TRBD1. The CDR3 covers 18 residues. Per the germline V gene, CDR1 is SGHKS and CDR2 is YYEKEE (reference sequence). V gave up 0 bases and J gave up 4 bases; unmatched junction bases: 7. DNA for the CDR3: TGTGCCAGCAGCTTGGTAGGGGACAGGGGCCGCGGGGCCAACGTCCTGACTTTC. The encoded protein is CASSLVGDRGRGANVLTF.

In DNA form, the CDR3 reads TGCGCCAGCAGCTTGGGACAGTTCTACGAGCAGTACTTC. It is translated as CASSLGQFYEQYF. The chain carries TRBV5-1 and TRBJ2-7; D may be TRBD1 (5 bases). The CDR3 runs 13 residues. The V gene's germline CDR1 is SGHRS and CDR2 YFSETQ. V lost 0 bases, J lost 3 bases, and 7 bases lay in between.

The chain combines TRBV12-3 or TRBV12-4 with TRBJ1-2; TRBD1 is a possible D gene (6 bases). The CDR3 loop spans 13 amino acids. V shed 10 bases and J shed 4 bases, with 16 bases lying between them. The CDR3 sequence is CATAEQGSYGYTF. Here the CDR3 DNA reads TGTGCCACCGCTGAACAGGGATCCTATGGCTACACCTTC.